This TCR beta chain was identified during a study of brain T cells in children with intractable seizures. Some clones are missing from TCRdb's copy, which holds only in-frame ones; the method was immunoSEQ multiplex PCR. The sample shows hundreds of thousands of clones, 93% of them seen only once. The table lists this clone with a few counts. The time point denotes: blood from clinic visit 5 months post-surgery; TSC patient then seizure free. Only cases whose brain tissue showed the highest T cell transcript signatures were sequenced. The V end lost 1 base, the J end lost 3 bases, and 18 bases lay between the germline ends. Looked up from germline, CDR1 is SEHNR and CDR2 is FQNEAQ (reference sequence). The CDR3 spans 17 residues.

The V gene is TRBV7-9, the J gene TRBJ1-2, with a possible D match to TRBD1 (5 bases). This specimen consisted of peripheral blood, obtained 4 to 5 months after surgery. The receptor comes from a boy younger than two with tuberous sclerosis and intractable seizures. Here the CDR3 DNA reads TGTGCCAGCAGCTTAGATAGGCAGGGAAGGGGATACTATGGCTACACCTTC. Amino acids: CASSLDRQGRGYYGYTF.